This TCR beta chain stems from a study of T cells in localized non-small cell lung cancer. Study outcomes and limitations: When the top 100 tumor clones were examined, a median about 60 of them also appeared in the adjacent lung, which was paired and uninvolved. Compared with tumor, uninvolved adjacent lung displayed greater T cell clonality, ranking highest overall.

CDR1 is MGHRA and CDR2 is YSYEKL in the germline V gene. J was trimmed by 3 bases and V by 0 bases; bases with no gene match: 7. CDR3 length: 16 amino acids. TCRdb's table, derived via immunoSEQ multiplex PCR, lists solely in-frame clones and lacks some. The sample consists of around 2,800 clones, around 20% of them appearing once. This clone is labeled medium-sized. Antigen unknown. The origin of this receptor is a woman aged 40 to 75 with stage I lung adenocarcinoma. The chain joins TRBV4-1 to TRBJ2-7; the match to TRBD2 covers 8 bases. Source: normal lung tissue next to the tumor, taken before any cancer treatment. CDR3 amino acids: CASSQDPAGVGYEQYF. The CDR3 coding sequence is TGCGCCAGCAGCCAAGACCCAGCGGGAGTCGGCTACGAGCAGTACTTC.